The source of this T cell receptor beta chain is a study of Ad26.COV2.S vaccination and SARS-CoV-2 variants. In the case of this clone: The antigen is unknown.

Noted treatment: around 19 received Ad26.COV2.S at low or high dose, single or two shots; five or six received placebo; per-sample allocation not given. Sampling was done on day 63 after the first vaccine or placebo injection. The CDR3 contains 16 residues. Germline V lookup: CDR1 SGHTA, CDR2 FQGNSA. The V and J ends lost 5 bases and 1 base, in that order; junction bases with no gene match: 6. Clones were read by immunoSEQ multiplex PCR, and TCRdb kept only the in-frame ones, dropping some. Among about 680,000 clones, about 90% were seen once, and the ten largest hold roughly 1.5%. General study points: For non-spike TCRs, breadth in vaccine recipients resembled that in placebo recipients.

This clonotype originated in a person aged 18 to 59 who received the Ad26.COV2.S COVID-19 vaccine or a placebo. The sample consisted of peripheral blood, taken in a trial of Ad26.COV2.S vaccine versus placebo. The V call is TRBV7-2, the J call TRBJ2-3; TRBD2 aligns across 10 bases. For the CDR3, the DNA is TGTGCCAGCAGCCTCTGGACTAGCGGCGGCACAGATACGCAGTATTTT. Translated: CASSLWTSGGTDTQYF.